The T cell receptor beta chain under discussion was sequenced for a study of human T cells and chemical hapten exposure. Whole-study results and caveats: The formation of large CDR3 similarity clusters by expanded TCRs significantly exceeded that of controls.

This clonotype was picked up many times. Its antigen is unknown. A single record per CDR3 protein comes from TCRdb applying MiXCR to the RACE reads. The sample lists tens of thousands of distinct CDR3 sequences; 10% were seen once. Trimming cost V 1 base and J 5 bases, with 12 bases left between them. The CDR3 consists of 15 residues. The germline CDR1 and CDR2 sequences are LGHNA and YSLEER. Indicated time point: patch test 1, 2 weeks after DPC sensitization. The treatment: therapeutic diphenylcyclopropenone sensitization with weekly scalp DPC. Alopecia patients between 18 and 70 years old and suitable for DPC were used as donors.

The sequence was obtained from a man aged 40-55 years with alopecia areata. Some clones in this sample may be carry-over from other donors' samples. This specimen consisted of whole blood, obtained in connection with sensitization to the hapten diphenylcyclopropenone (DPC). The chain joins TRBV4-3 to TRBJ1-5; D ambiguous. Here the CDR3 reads CASSQGGHGYQPQHF. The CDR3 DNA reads TGCGCCAGCAGCCAAGGAGGTCATGGCTATCAGCCCCAGCATTTT.